Listed below are T cell receptor beta chains from one sample, sequenced in a study of T cell responses to AZD1222 COVID-19 vaccine. Repertoires were generated with immunoSEQ multiplex PCR, while TCRdb's copy carries only in-frame clones and drops some. The repertoire includes about 56,000 clones, 86% of them detected once, and 16% sits in the top ten. The source was peripheral blood, collected on day 0 of AZD1222 vaccination. The origin of the receptors is an adult in good health. The CDR3 runs from the conserved cysteine through the conserved F or W. D genes are given only for firm matches. Clone size is given for some rows only: seen once, a few or many times, or a class if the clone is expanded.

CDR3nt	CDR3aa	d_gene	j_gene	len	v_gene	abundance
TGTGCCAGCAGCCAAGATATTATTAGGGGAACGCAAGAGACCCAGTACTTC	CASSQDIIRGTQETQYF	.	TRBJ2-5	17	TRBV3-1/TRBV3-2	.
TGTGCCAGCTCACCTAGTAACTACGAGCAGTACTTC	CASSPSNYEQYF	.	TRBJ2-7	12	TRBV18	.
TGTGCCAGCTCACCACAGACGCGGGAGCTGTTTTTT	CASSPQTRELFF	.	TRBJ2-2	12	TRBV18	once
TGTGCCATCAGCCGGGAGTATGAGCAGTTCTTC	CAISREYEQFF	.	TRBJ2-1	11	TRBV10-3	.
TGTGCCTGGGCCGAACTAGGTCCCACCGGGGAGCTGTTTTTT	CAWAELGPTGELFF	.	TRBJ2-2	14	TRBV30	.
TGTGCCAGCGTGGAGGCCCCAGACCCCCGGCACACTGAAGCTTTCTTT	CASVEAPDPRHTEAFF	.	TRBJ1-1	16	TRBV2	once
TGTGCCAGCAGCCAAGAGGCTGGCGGGAATTCCTACAATGAGCAGTTCTTC	CASSQEAGGNSYNEQFF	.	TRBJ2-1	17	TRBV3-1/TRBV3-2	once
TGTGCCAGCAGTTTATCTACGGAAGGGGTCAACGAGCAGTACTTC	CASSLSTEGVNEQYF	.	TRBJ2-7	15	TRBV28	.
TGCAGCGTTGTTTGGTGGAACACTGAAGCTTTCTTT	CSVVWWNTEAFF	.	TRBJ1-1	12	TRBV29-1	.
TGTGCCACGGGCGCCGGGGAGCTGTTTTTT	CATGAGELFF	.	TRBJ2-2	10	TRBV28	.
TGTGCCAGCGACAGGGATCCCTACAATGAGCAGTTCTTC	CASDRDPYNEQFF	TRBD1	TRBJ2-1	13	TRBV2	once
TGTGCCAGCAGCCAGTGGTTGGGGGCGACTGGAAACACCATATATTTT	CASSQWLGATGNTIYF	.	TRBJ1-3	16	TRBV7-2	.
TGTGCCAGCAGCCGCGTCCGGGGGGCGGAATATAGCAATCAGCCCCAGCATTTT	CASSRVRGAEYSNQPQHF	.	TRBJ1-5	18	TRBV7-3	.
TGTGCCAGCAGCCAAGAGACCGCCAATGAGCAGTTCTTC	CASSQETANEQFF	.	TRBJ2-1	13	TRBV4-2	.
TGTGCCAGCAGCATAAGCACAGGGCCCGTGTACGAGCAGTACTTC	CASSISTGPVYEQYF	.	TRBJ2-7	15	TRBV9	.
TGTGCCAGTAGTGCCGGACAGACCACAGATACGCAGTATTTT	CASSAGQTTDTQYF	.	TRBJ2-3	14	TRBV19	.
TGCGCCAGCAGCCAAGATGGAGGCGGACTAGGCTGGACCGATACGCAGTATTTT	CASSQDGGGLGWTDTQYF	TRBD2	TRBJ2-3	18	TRBV4-3	.
TGTGCCAGCAGTTATGAGGTCAGCAGCTCCTACAATGAGCAGTTCTTC	CASSYEVSSSYNEQFF	.	TRBJ2-1	16	TRBV27	.
TGTGCCAGCAGCGCCGGGACAGGGGAACAAGAGACCCAGTACTTC	CASSAGTGEQETQYF	TRBD1	TRBJ2-5	15	TRBV9	.
TGCAGTGCTAGAGTAAATGAAAAACTGTTTTTT	CSARVNEKLFF	.	TRBJ1-4	11	TRBV20-1	.
TGCGCCAGCGGGGCCGGGCTTACCTACAATGAGCAGTTCTTC	CASGAGLTYNEQFF	.	TRBJ2-1	14	TRBV10-2	.
TGTGCCAGTAGTGGTCTAGCGGGGGCTAGCACAGATACGCAGTATTTT	CASSGLAGASTDTQYF	TRBD2	TRBJ2-3	16	TRBV19	.
TGTGCCATAGTACAGGGAGGCTCGAATTCACCCCTCCACTTT	CAIVQGGSNSPLHF	.	TRBJ1-6	14	TRBV27	.
TGTGCCAGCAGGCTACTAGCGGGAGGTATCGATACGCAGTATTTT	CASRLLAGGIDTQYF	TRBD2	TRBJ2-3	15	TRBV6-5	.
TGTGCCAGCAGTGAATTCGGGACAGCTAACTCTGGAAACACCATATATTTT	CASSEFGTANSGNTIYF	TRBD1	TRBJ1-3	17	TRBV6-1	once
TGCGCCAGCAGCCAAGAGGGAATGAACACTGAAGCTTTCTTT	CASSQEGMNTEAFF	.	TRBJ1-1	14	TRBV4-3	.
TGTGCCAGTAGTGTCCCACTAGCGGGAGGCAGGAACGGGGAGCTGTTTTTT	CASSVPLAGGRNGELFF	TRBD2	TRBJ2-2	17	TRBV19	.
TGTGCCAGCAGCCAAACCGGGACAGCAAATTCACCCCTCCACTTT	CASSQTGTANSPLHF	TRBD1	TRBJ1-6	15	TRBV3-1/TRBV3-2	.
TGCAGCGTCACCACCGGGGACCCGAGGGACACTGAAGCTTTCTTT	CSVTTGDPRDTEAFF	.	TRBJ1-1	15	TRBV29-1	.
TGCAGCGTACCCACGGGACAGGGGTTGGGAGGCTACACCTTC	CSVPTGQGLGGYTF	TRBD1	TRBJ1-2	14	TRBV29-1	.
TGTGCCAGCAGTAAAACTCTAGCGTCCCGGATTCTCAACACCGGGGAGCTGTTTTTT	CASSKTLASRILNTGELFF	.	TRBJ2-2	19	TRBV6-2/TRBV6-3	many
TGCGCCAGCAGCCCCCCGGATAGCAATCAGCCCCAGCATTTT	CASSPPDSNQPQHF	.	TRBJ1-5	14	TRBV4-1	medium-sized
TGTGCCAGTAGTATGCGCAGCTGGGGCAATGAGCAGTTCTTC	CASSMRSWGNEQFF	.	TRBJ2-1	14	TRBV19	.
TGTGCCAGCAGCCGGACAGGGTTCCCTGAAGCTTTCTTT	CASSRTGFPEAFF	TRBD1	TRBJ1-1	13	TRBV11-3	.
TGTGCCAGCAGTTTATGGCAGGGTCAAAACTATGGCTACACCTTC	CASSLWQGQNYGYTF	.	TRBJ1-2	15	TRBV28	.
TGTGCCAGCAGTTTGCAGTCTACAGGGGCCGGGTCAAATGAGCAGTTCTTC	CASSLQSTGAGSNEQFF	TRBD1	TRBJ2-1	17	TRBV28	once
TGTGCCAGCAGCCGACAGTATAATTCACCCCTCCACTTT	CASSRQYNSPLHF	.	TRBJ1-6	13	TRBV7-9	few
TGTGCCAGCAGCTTGGGGCAGGGGGCCCTCGAGCAGTACTTC	CASSLGQGALEQYF	TRBD1	TRBJ2-7	14	TRBV5-6	.
TGTGCCAGCAGCCAATATTGGGACCACCCGTCGGCATATGGCTACACCTTC	CASSQYWDHPSAYGYTF	.	TRBJ1-2	17	TRBV5-4	.
TGTGCCAGCAGTGACCGGGACAACACTGAAGCTTTCTTT	CASSDRDNTEAFF	.	TRBJ1-1	13	TRBV6-4	many
TGTGCCAGCTCAGCATCAGACAGCCCCAGCTATGGCTACACCTTC	CASSASDSPSYGYTF	.	TRBJ1-2	15	TRBV18	.
TGTGCCAGCAGTGAAGCGGGAGGTCAGTACAATGAGCAGTTCTTC	CASSEAGGQYNEQFF	TRBD2	TRBJ2-1	15	TRBV28	.
TGTGCCAGCGGGGAAGGGACGGGCAATCAGCCCCAGCATTTT	CASGEGTGNQPQHF	.	TRBJ1-5	14	TRBV2	few
TGCGCCAGCAGCCAAGATTGGGTGGGGGTGAGTCAGCCCCAGCATTTT	CASSQDWVGVSQPQHF	.	TRBJ1-5	16	TRBV4-3	.
TGTGCCTGGCGAGGACAGGGGTTTAATCAGCCCCAGCATTTT	CAWRGQGFNQPQHF	TRBD1	TRBJ1-5	14	TRBV30	.
TGTGCCAGCAAACAGGGATGGGGCGTGGGGTCTGAAGCTTTCTTT	CASKQGWGVGSEAFF	.	TRBJ1-1	15	TRBV6-5	.
TGTGCCAGCACGGCGGCTAGCACAGATACGCAGTATTTT	CASTAASTDTQYF	.	TRBJ2-3	13	TRBV27	.
TGTGCCAGCAGCTTACTTCTCGGACAGGGGACGTGGAATACGCAGTATTTT	CASSLLLGQGTWNTQYF	TRBD1	TRBJ2-3	17	TRBV7-2	.
TGTGCCAGCAGTTCCACCGGGACACCCTACGAGCAGTACTTC	CASSSTGTPYEQYF	.	TRBJ2-7	14	TRBV28	.
TGTGCCAGCAGCTTAGCTGTCAGTCCTAGTGAAAAACTGTTTTTT	CASSLAVSPSEKLFF	.	TRBJ1-4	15	TRBV7-9	.
TGCAGCGTATCCAGGGGCAATCAGCCCCAGCATTTT	CSVSRGNQPQHF	.	TRBJ1-5	12	TRBV29-1	.
TGTGCCTGGATAGACAGGGAAGATTCACCCCTCCACTTT	CAWIDREDSPLHF	TRBD1	TRBJ1-6	13	TRBV30	.
TGTGCCAGTAGAAACCGGGACAAGAACCTTGAGCAGTTCTTC	CASRNRDKNLEQFF	.	TRBJ2-1	14	TRBV19	.
TGCGCCAGCAGCACAAAGACAGGGGGCGCAGACTACGAGCAGTACTTC	CASSTKTGGADYEQYF	TRBD1	TRBJ2-7	16	TRBV5-1	.
TGCAGCGTTGAGCGGCCTATGAACACTGAAGCTTTCTTT	CSVERPMNTEAFF	.	TRBJ1-1	13	TRBV29-1	once
TGTGCCAGCGGGACAGGGGGCTATGTTAAGGACACTGAAGCTTTCTTT	CASGTGGYVKDTEAFF	TRBD1	TRBJ1-1	16	TRBV2	.
TGCGCCAGCAGCCAAATCAGGGGAACTGGAAACACCATATATTTT	CASSQIRGTGNTIYF	.	TRBJ1-3	15	TRBV4-3	.
TGTGCCAGCAGTCCCGCGTTTTTGAAGAATCAGCCCCAGCATTTT	CASSPAFLKNQPQHF	.	TRBJ1-5	15	TRBV28	.
TGTGCCAGTAGTACCCCGGACAGGGTCCTCAGTCAGCCCCAGCATTTT	CASSTPDRVLSQPQHF	TRBD1	TRBJ1-5	16	TRBV19	.
TGTGCCAGCAAAGGCAGCGGCTACACCTTC	CASKGSGYTF	.	TRBJ1-2	10	TRBV9	.